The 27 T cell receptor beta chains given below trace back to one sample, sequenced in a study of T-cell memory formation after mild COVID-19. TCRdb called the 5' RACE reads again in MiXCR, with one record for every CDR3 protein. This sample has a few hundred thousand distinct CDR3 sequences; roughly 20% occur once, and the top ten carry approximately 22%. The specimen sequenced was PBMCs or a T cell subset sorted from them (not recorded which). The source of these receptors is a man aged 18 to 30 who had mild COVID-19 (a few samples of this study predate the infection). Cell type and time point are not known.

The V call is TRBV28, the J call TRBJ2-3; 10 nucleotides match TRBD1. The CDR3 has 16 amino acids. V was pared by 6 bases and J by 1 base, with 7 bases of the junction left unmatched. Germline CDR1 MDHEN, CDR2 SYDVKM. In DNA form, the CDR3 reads TGTGCCAGCAGAACAACCGGGACAGGGGGCACAGATACGCAGTATTTT. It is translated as CASRTTGTGGTDTQYF.

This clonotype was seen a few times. The DNA for the CDR3 is TGTGCCAGCAGTCTTGTGGCAGTAGACGAGCAGTACTTC. As protein: CASSLVAVDEQYF. The chain employs TRBV7-6 and TRBJ2-7; no definite D call. This CDR3 is 13 amino acids long. CDR1 is SGHVS and CDR2 is FNYEAQ in the germline V gene. V lost 6 bases, J lost 5 bases, and 14 bases lay in between. The whole variable domain, filled in from reference TRBV7-6 and TRBJ2-7, reads GAGVSQSPRYKVTKRGQDVALRCDPISGHVSLYWYRQALGQGPEFLTYFNYEAQQDKSGLPNDRFSAERPEGSISTLTIQRTEQRDSAMYRCASSLVAVDEQYFGPGTRLTVT.

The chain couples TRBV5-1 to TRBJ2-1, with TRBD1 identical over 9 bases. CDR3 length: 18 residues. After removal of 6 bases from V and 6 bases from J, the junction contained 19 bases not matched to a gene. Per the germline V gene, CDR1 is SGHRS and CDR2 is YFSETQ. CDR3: CASMGGPGQGLNGNEQFF. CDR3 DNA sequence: TGCGCCAGCATGGGGGGCCCGGGACAGGGTCTTAATGGCAATGAGCAGTTCTTC.

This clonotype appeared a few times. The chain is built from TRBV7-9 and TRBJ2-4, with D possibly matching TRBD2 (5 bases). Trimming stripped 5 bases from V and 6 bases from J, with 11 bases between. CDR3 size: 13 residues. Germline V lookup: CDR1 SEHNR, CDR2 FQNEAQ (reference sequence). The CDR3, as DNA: TGTGCCAGCAGCCCCGAGGGTAGAAACATTCAGTACTTC. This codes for CASSPEGRNIQYF.

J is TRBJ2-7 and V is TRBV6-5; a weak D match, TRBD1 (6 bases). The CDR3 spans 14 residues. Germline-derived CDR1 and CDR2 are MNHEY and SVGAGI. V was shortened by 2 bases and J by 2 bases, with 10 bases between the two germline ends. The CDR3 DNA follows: TGTGCCAGCAGTTACGCCGGGACAACCTACGAGCAGTACTTC. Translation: CASSYAGTTYEQYF.

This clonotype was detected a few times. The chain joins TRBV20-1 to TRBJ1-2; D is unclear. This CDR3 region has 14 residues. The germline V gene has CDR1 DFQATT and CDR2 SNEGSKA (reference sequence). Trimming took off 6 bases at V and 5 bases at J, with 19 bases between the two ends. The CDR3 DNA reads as TGCAGTGCATCGACGGGATCGAGAAGGTATGGCTACACCTTC. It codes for CSASTGSRRYGYTF.

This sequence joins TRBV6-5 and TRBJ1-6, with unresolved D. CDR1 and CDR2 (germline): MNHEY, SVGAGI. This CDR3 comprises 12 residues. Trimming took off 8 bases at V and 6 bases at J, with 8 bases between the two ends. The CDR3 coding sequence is TGTGCCAGCGGGAGAACTAATTCACCCCTCCACTTT. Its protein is CASGRTNSPLHF.

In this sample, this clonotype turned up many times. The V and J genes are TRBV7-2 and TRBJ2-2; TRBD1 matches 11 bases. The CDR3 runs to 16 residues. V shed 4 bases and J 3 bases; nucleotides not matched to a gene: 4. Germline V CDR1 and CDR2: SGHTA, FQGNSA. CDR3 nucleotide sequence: TGTGCCAGCAGCTCACGGACAGGGGGCGACACCGGGGAGCTGTTTTTT. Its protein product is CASSSRTGGDTGELFF.

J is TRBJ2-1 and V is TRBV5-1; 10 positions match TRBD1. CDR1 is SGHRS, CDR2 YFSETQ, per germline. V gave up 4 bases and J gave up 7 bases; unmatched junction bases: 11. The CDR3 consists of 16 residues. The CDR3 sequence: CASSLPGTGEWNEQFF. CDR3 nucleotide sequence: TGCGCCAGCAGCCTCCCCGGGACAGGGGAATGGAATGAGCAGTTCTTC.

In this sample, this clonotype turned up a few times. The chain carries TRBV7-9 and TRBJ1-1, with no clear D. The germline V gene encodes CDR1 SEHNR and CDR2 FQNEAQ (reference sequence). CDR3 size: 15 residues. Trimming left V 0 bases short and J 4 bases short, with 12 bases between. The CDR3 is CASSLARAAGTEAFF. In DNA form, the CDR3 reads TGTGCCAGCAGCTTAGCGCGGGCGGCCGGCACTGAAGCTTTCTTT.

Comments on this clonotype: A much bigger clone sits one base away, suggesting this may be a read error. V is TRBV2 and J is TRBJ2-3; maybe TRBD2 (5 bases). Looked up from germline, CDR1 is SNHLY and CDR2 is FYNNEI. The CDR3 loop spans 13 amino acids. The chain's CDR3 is CASIEDRGDTQYF. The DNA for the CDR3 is TGTGCCAGCATTGAAGATCGGGGAGATACGCAGTATTTT.

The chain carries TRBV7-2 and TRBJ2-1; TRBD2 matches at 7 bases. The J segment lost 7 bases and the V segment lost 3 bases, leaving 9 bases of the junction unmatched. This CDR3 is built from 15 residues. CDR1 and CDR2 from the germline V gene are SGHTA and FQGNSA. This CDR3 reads CASSFSGMGWNEQFF. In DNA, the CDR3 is TGTGCCAGCAGCTTCAGCGGGATGGGGTGGAATGAGCAGTTCTTC.

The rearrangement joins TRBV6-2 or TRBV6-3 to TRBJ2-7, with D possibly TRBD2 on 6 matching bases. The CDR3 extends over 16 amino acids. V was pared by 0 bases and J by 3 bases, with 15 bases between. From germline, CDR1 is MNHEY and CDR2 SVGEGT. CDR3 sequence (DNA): TGTGCCAGCAGTTACTCCGGGACGGGGACTCTCTACGAGCAGTACTTC. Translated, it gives CASSYSGTGTLYEQYF.

The CDR3 bases are TGTGCCAGCAGTTACCCCCGGAGCGGGGGGAACACAGATACGCAGTATTTT. It specifies CASSYPRSGGNTDTQYF. This chain joins TRBV6-6 and TRBJ2-3; 9 bases are shared with TRBD2. Germline lookup yields CDR1 MNHNY and CDR2 SVGAGI (reference sequence). The CDR3 consists of 17 residues. Trimming took 2 bases from V and 2 from J; bases not matched to a gene: 8.

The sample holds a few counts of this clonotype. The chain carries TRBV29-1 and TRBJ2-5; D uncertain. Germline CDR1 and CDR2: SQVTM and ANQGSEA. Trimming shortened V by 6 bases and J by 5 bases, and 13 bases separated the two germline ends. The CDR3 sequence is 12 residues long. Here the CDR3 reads CSVEYLGETQYF. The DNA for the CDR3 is TGCAGCGTCGAATATTTGGGGGAGACCCAGTACTTC.

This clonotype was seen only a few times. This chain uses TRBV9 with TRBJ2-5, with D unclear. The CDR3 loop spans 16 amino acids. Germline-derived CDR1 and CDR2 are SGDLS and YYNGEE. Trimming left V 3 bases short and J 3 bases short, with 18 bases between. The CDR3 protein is CASSEPTRRGEETQYF. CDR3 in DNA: TGTGCCAGCAGCGAGCCGACTCGACGAGGCGAAGAGACCCAGTACTTC. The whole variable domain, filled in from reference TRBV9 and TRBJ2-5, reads DSGVTQTPKHLITATGQRVTLRCSPRSGDLSVYWYQQSLDQGLQFLIQYYNGEERAKGNILERFSAQQFPDLHSELNLSSLELGDSALYFCASSEPTRRGEETQYFGPGTRLLVL.

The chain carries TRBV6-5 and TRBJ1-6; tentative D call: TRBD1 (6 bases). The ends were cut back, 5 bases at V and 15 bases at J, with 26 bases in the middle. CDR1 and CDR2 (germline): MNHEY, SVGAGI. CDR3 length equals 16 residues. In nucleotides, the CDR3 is TGTGCCAGCAGTGAGACCGGGGGGCTAGATCCCCGGGACCTCCACTTT. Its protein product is CASSETGGLDPRDLHF.

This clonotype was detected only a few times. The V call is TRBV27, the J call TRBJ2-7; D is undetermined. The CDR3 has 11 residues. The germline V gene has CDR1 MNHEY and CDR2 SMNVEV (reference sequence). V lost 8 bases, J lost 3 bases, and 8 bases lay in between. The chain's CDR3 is CASGTRYEQYV. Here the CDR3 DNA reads TGTGCCAGCGGAACTCGCTACGAGCAGTACGTC.

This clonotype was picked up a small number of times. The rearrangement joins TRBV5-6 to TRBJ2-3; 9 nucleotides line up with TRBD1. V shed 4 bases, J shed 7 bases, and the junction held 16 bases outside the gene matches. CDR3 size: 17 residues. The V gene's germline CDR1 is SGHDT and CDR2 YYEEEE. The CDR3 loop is CASSQIIPGQGVHTQYF. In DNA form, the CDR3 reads TGTGCCAGCAGCCAAATCATACCGGGACAGGGAGTACATACGCAGTATTTT.

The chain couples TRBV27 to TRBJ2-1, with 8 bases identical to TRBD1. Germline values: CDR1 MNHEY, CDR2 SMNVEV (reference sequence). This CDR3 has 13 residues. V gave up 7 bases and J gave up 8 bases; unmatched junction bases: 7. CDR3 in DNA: TGTGCCAGCACCCCCCAGGGGGCAGATGAGCAGTTCTTC. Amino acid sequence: CASTPQGADEQFF.

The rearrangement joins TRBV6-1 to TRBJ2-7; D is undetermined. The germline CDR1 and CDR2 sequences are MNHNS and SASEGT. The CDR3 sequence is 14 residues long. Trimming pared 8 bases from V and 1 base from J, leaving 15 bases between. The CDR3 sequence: CASRTWVKSYEQYF. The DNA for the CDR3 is TGTGCCAGCCGAACCTGGGTCAAATCCTACGAGCAGTACTTC.

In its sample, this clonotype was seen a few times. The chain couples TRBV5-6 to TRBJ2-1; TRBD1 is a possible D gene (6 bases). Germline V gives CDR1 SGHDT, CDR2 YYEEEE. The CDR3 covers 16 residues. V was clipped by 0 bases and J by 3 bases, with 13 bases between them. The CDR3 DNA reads TGTGCCAGCAGCTTGGAGAGGGGGAAAATCTACAATGAGCAGTTCTTC. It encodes CASSLERGKIYNEQFF.

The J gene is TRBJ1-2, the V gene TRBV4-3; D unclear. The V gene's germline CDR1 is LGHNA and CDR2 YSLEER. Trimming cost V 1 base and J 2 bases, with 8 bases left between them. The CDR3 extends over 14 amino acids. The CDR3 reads CASSQGVPNYGYTF. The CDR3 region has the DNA TGCGCCAGCAGCCAAGGGGTCCCGAACTATGGCTACACCTTC.

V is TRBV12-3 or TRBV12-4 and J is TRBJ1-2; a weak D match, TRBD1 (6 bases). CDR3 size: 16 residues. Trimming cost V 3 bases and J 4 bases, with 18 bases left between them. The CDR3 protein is CASSLMGGVTSYGYTF. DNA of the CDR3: TGTGCCAGCAGTTTGATGGGGGGCGTTACCTCCTATGGCTACACCTTC.

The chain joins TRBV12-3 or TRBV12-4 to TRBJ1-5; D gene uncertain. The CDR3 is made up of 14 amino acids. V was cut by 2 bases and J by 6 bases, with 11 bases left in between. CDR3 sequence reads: CASSLLGRSQPQHF. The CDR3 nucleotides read TGTGCCAGCAGTTTATTGGGCAGGTCTCAGCCCCAGCATTTT.

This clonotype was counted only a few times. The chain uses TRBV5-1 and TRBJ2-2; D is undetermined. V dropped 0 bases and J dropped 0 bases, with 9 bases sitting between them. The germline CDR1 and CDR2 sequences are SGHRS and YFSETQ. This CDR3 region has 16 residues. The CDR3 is CASSLGWASNTGELFF. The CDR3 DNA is TGCGCCAGCAGCTTGGGGTGGGCCTCGAACACCGGGGAGCTGTTTTTT.

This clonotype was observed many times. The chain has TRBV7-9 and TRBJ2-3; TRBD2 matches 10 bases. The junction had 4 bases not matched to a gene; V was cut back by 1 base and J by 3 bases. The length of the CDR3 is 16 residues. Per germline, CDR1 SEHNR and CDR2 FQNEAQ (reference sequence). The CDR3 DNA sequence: TGTGCCAGCAGCTTAGGCCCAGCGGGGGGGACAGATACGCAGTATTTT. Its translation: CASSLGPAGGTDTQYF.